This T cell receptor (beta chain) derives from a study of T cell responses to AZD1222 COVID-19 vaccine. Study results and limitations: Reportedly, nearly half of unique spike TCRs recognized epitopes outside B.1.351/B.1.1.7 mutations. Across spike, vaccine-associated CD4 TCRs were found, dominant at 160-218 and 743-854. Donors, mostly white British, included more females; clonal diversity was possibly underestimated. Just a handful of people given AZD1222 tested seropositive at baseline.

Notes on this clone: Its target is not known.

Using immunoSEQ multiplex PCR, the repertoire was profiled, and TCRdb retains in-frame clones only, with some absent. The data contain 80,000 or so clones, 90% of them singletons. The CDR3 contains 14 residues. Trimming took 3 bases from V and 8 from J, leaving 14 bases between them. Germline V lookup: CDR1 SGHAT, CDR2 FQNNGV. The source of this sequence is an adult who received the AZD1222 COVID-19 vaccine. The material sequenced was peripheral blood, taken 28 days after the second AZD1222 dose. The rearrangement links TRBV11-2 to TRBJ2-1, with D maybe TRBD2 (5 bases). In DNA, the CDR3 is TGTGCCAGCAGCTTGAAGCGGAGTGCGGATGAGCAGTTCTTC. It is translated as CASSLKRSADEQFF.